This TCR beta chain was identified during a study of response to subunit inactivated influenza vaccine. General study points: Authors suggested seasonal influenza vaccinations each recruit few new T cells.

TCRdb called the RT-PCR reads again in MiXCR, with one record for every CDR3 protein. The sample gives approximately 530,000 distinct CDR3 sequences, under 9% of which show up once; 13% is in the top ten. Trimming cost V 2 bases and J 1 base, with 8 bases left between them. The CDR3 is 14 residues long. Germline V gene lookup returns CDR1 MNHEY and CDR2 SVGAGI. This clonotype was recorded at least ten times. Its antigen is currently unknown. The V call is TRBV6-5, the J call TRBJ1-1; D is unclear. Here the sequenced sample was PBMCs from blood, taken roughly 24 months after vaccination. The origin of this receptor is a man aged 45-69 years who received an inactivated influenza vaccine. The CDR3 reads CASSYSGGNTEAFF. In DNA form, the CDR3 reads TGTGCCAGCAGTTACAGCGGTGGGAACACTGAAGCTTTCTTT.